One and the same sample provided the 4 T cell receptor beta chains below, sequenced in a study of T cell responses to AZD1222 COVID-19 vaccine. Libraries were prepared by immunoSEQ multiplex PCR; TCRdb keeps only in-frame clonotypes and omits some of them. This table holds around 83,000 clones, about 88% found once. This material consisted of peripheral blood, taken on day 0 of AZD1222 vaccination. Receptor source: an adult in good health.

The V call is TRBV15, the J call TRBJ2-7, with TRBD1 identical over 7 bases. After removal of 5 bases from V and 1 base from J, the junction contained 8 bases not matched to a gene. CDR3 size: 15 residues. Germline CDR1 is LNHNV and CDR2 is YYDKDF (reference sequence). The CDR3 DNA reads TGTGCCACCAGCTCCCGGACAGGTGGATCCTACGAGCAGTACTTC. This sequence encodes CATSSRTGGSYEQYF.

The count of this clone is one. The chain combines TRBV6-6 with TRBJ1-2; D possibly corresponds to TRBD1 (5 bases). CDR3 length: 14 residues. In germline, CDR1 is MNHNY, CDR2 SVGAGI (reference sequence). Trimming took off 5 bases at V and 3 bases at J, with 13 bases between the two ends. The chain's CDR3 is CASSGSGKDYGYTF. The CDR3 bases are TGTGCCAGCAGTGGGTCAGGGAAGGACTATGGCTACACCTTC.

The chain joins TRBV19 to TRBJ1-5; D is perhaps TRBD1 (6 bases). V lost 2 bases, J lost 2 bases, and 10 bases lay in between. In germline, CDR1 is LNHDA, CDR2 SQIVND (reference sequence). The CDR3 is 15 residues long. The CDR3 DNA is TGTGCCAGTAGTATACCGGGGGCTCGCAATCAGCCCCAGCATTTT. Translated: CASSIPGARNQPQHF.

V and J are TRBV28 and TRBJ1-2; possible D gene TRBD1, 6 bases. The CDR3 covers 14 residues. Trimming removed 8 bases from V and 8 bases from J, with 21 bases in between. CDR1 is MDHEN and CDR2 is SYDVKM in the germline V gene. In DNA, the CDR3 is TGTGCCAGCTGGCCCGAAGGGGGGGGGAAGGGCTACACCTTC. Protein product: CASWPEGGGKGYTF.